A single sample is the source of the 27 T cell receptor beta chains below, sequenced in a study of cytomegalovirus exposure and HLA in healthy donors. It was with 60 Vbeta and 13 Jbeta primers that the PCR ran. Repertoires were generated with immunoSEQ multiplex PCR, while TCRdb's copy carries only in-frame clones and drops some. The data show roughly 82,000 clones, with roughly 72% seen just once and 11% held by the top ten. Sequenced input: PBMCs. The receptor source for this set is a woman in her thirties or forties in good health and CMV-seropositive.

The V call is TRBV7-2, the J call TRBJ2-5, with no clear D. CDR3 length: 13 amino acids. Trimming took off 2 bases at V and 0 bases at J, with 4 bases between the two ends. Germline V gene sequence: CDR1 SGHTA, CDR2 FQGNSA. This chain's CDR3 is CASSLQNQETQYF. CDR3 bases: TGTGCCAGCAGCTTACAGAACCAAGAGACCCAGTACTTC.

The rearrangement links TRBV16 to TRBJ1-1; no definite D call. Trimming removed 4 bases from V and 5 bases from J, with 14 bases in between. Germline-derived CDR1 and CDR2 are KGHSY and FQNENV. The CDR3 contains 14 residues. CDR3 region: CASSPESGITEAFF. DNA for the CDR3: TGTGCCAGCAGCCCAGAGTCGGGGATAACTGAAGCTTTCTTT. Full variable domain (outside the CDR3, taken from reference TRBV16 and TRBJ1-1): GEEVAQTPKHLVRGEGQKAKLYCAPIKGHSYVFWYQQVLKNEFKFLISFQNENVFDETGMPKERFSAKCLPNSPCSLEIQATKLEDSAVYFCASSPESGITEAFFGQGTRLTVV.

This clone was observed a handful of times. This chain links TRBV6-1 with TRBJ1-4, with D maybe TRBD1 (5 bases). Germline lookup yields CDR1 MNHNS and CDR2 SASEGT. Deletions cut 5 bases from V and 4 bases from J, with 11 bases between. This CDR3 is 14 amino acids long. CDR3 sequence: CASSTQGGNEKLFF. In DNA, the CDR3 is TGTGCCAGCAGTACGCAGGGCGGTAATGAAAAACTGTTTTTT.

This chain uses TRBV5-1 with TRBJ2-2; D possibly corresponds to TRBD2 (5 bases). Trimming stripped 0 bases from V and 0 bases from J, with 9 bases between. The germline V gene encodes CDR1 SGHRS and CDR2 YFSETQ. There are 16 residues in the CDR3. CDR3 sequence (DNA): TGCGCCAGCAGCTTGGTGGGGAGCGCGAACACCGGGGAGCTGTTTTTT. Translating it yields CASSLVGSANTGELFF.

The CDR3 DNA reads as TGTGCCTGGAATGGCAGGTCAAATGAAAAACTGTTTTTT. As protein: CAWNGRSNEKLFF. The V call is TRBV30, the J call TRBJ1-4, with no clear D. The V gene's germline CDR1 is GTSNPN and CDR2 SVGIG (reference sequence). V gave up 4 bases and J gave up 5 bases, with 11 bases separating them. CDR3 length equals 13 residues.

V and J are TRBV6-6 and TRBJ2-2, with 9 bases identical to TRBD1. V was pared by 6 bases and J by 1 base, with 6 bases of the junction left unmatched. From germline, CDR1 is MNHNY and CDR2 SVGAGI (reference sequence). This CDR3 has 16 residues. CDR3 region: CASRLQGQGNTGELFF. Written as DNA, the CDR3 is TGTGCCAGCAGACTCCAGGGACAGGGGAACACCGGGGAGCTGTTTTTT.

The CDR3, as DNA: TGTGCCAGCAGAGCTACCGGGATCTATGGCTACACCTTC. Translation gives CASRATGIYGYTF. The J gene is TRBJ1-2, the V gene TRBV6-1; D not resolved. V lost 6 bases and J 4 bases, leaving 12 bases between the germline ends. The CDR3 has 13 amino acids. The germline V gene has CDR1 MNHNS and CDR2 SASEGT.

The CDR3 here is CASRSAVLAPYNEQFF. In DNA, the CDR3 is TGCGCCAGCAGGTCTGCGGTCCTAGCCCCCTACAATGAGCAGTTCTTC. The J gene is TRBJ2-1, the V gene TRBV4-3; weak D call: TRBD2 (5 bases). V was pared by 6 bases and J by 2 bases, with 17 bases between. The CDR3 totals 16 residues. Germline-derived CDR1 and CDR2 are LGHNA and YSLEER.

V is TRBV28 and J is TRBJ1-5, with a weak D call TRBD1 (6 bases). V dropped 9 bases and J dropped 5 bases, with 20 bases sitting between them. This CDR3 comprises 15 residues. Germline CDR1 MDHEN, CDR2 SYDVKM. CDR3 loop: CASATAGEMHQPQHF. CDR3 nucleotide sequence: TGTGCCAGTGCCACGGCAGGGGAAATGCATCAGCCCCAGCATTTT.

The rearrangement uses TRBV4-1 and TRBJ2-3; possible D gene TRBD2, 5 bases. The germline V and J ends were trimmed by 5 bases and 3 bases, with 12 bases remaining between them. The CDR3 extends over 14 amino acids. CDR1 and CDR2 from the germline V gene are MGHRA and YSYEKL. CDR3: CASSSVWRTDTQYF. In DNA form, the CDR3 reads TGCGCCAGCAGCTCCGTTTGGAGGACAGATACGCAGTATTTT.

J is TRBJ2-7 and V is TRBV29-1; 7 bases fit TRBD2. V shed 5 bases and J 2 bases; nucleotides not matched to a gene: 6. This CDR3 has 13 residues. CDR1 and CDR2 (germline): SQVTM, ANQGSEA. CDR3 residues: CSVQPSGTYEQYF. The CDR3 DNA is TGCAGCGTTCAACCTAGCGGTACCTACGAGCAGTACTTC.

V gene TRBV28 combines with J gene TRBJ1-2; D is possibly TRBD1 (5 bases). This CDR3 region has 14 residues. Trimming took 7 bases from V and 4 from J, leaving 16 bases between them. CDR1 is MDHEN, CDR2 SYDVKM, per germline. The CDR3 loop is CASTLGGTGYGYTF. CDR3 sequence (DNA): TGTGCCAGCACTCTTGGTGGAACAGGCTATGGCTACACCTTC.

This chain connects TRBV5-1 to TRBJ2-3, with D perhaps matching TRBD2 (6 bases). The V gene lost 6 bases and the J gene lost 0 bases, with 11 bases spanning the gap. The CDR3 sequence is 14 residues long. Germline loops: CDR1 SGHRS, CDR2 YFSETQ. CDR3 sequence (DNA): TGCGCCAGCACGTCGGGACTTAGCACAGATACGCAGTATTTT. This translates into CASTSGLSTDTQYF.

Details on this clone: The same CDR3 arises from other DNA sequences in this sample as well. The chain employs TRBV5-1 and TRBJ1-3; no clear D gene. The CDR3 has 14 amino acids. V was trimmed by 1 base and J by 0 bases, leaving 5 bases between them. The V gene's germline CDR1 is SGHRS and CDR2 YFSETQ. The CDR3 loop reads CASSLSGSGNTIYF. The CDR3 nucleotides read TGCGCCAGCAGCTTGTCAGGCTCTGGAAACACCATATATTTT.

In this sample, this clone turned up many times. This rearrangement joins TRBV5-1 to TRBJ2-2; 10 positions match TRBD2. CDR1 and CDR2 (germline): SGHRS, YFSETQ. This CDR3 spans 15 amino acids. V lost 4 bases to trimming and J lost 5 bases; unmatched junction nucleotides: 5. The CDR3 here is CASSEGLASTGELFF. The CDR3 DNA is TGCGCCAGCAGCGAGGGACTAGCGTCGACCGGGGAGCTGTTTTTT. Full variable domain (missing parts from reference TRBV5-1 and TRBJ2-2): KAGVTQTPRYLIKTRGQQVTLSCSPISGHRSVSWYQQTPGQGLQFLFEYFSETQRNKGNFPGRFSGRQFSNSRSEMNVSTLELGDSALYLCASSEGLASTGELFFGEGSRLTVL.

The CDR3 loop reads CASSQGGFQAFF. As DNA, the CDR3 is TGTGCCAGCAGTCAAGGGGGATTCCAGGCTTTCTTT. V gene TRBV7-2 combines with J gene TRBJ1-1; possible D gene TRBD1, 6 bases. V was trimmed by 6 bases and J by 11 bases, leaving 16 bases between them. This CDR3 has 12 amino acids. CDR1 and CDR2 from the germline V gene are SGHTA and FQGNSA.

The gene calls are TRBV28 and TRBJ1-4; TRBD1 matches at 8 bases. CDR1 MDHEN and CDR2 SYDVKM come from the germline V gene. This CDR3 is built from 15 residues. The V gene end was trimmed by 6 bases and the J gene end by 3 bases; junction bases not matched to a gene: 6. This CDR3 reads CASSRPQGANEKLFF. The CDR3 DNA sequence: TGTGCCAGCAGCCGCCCACAGGGGGCTAATGAAAAACTGTTTTTT.

This clone was seen many times. This CDR3 reads CASGVNTEAFF. The CDR3 DNA sequence: TGTGCCAGCGGAGTGAACACTGAAGCTTTCTTT. The gene calls are TRBV7-9 and TRBJ1-1; no clear D. Germline V gene sequence: CDR1 SEHNR, CDR2 FQNEAQ (reference sequence). CDR3 length: 11 amino acids. With 8 bases removed from V and 0 bases from J, the gap between germline ends came to 4 bases. The whole variable domain, remainder taken from reference TRBV7-9 and TRBJ1-1, is DTGVSQNPRHKITKRGQNVTFRCDPISEHNRLYWYRQTLGQGPEFLTYFQNEAQLEKSRLLSDRFSAERPKGSFSTLEIQRTEQGDSAMYLCASGVNTEAFFGQGTRLTVV.

V usage is TRBV6-6 and J usage is TRBJ2-3; 12 bases line up with TRBD2. There are 14 residues in the CDR3. V lost 8 bases, J lost 2 bases, and 2 bases stayed unmatched. Germline loops: CDR1 MNHNY, CDR2 SVGAGI (reference sequence). The CDR3 coding sequence is TGTGCCAGCGGACTAGCGGGAACCACAGATACGCAGTATTTT. This translates into CASGLAGTTDTQYF.

The chain is built from TRBV6-1 and TRBJ1-5; 7 bases agree with TRBD1. V gave up 4 bases and J gave up 1 base; unmatched junction bases: 4. CDR1 and CDR2 (germline): MNHNS, SASEGT. The CDR3 spans 15 residues. The CDR3: CASSAWTGSNQPQHF. The DNA for the CDR3 is TGTGCCAGCAGTGCCTGGACAGGAAGCAATCAGCCCCAGCATTTT.

The chain employs TRBV28 and TRBJ1-2, with a possible D match to TRBD1 (5 bases). With 5 bases removed from V and 1 base from J, the gap between germline ends came to 14 bases. The CDR3 runs to 15 residues. Germline CDR1 MDHEN, CDR2 SYDVKM. CDR3: CASSHRPGGNYGYTF. In DNA, the CDR3 is TGTGCCAGCAGTCATCGACCGGGGGGTAACTATGGCTACACCTTC.

The J gene is TRBJ2-1, the V gene TRBV27; 8 nucleotides match TRBD2. The CDR3 consists of 15 residues. J was trimmed by 9 bases and V by 6 bases; bases with no gene match: 13. Germline CDR1 and CDR2: MNHEY and SMNVEV (reference sequence). For the CDR3, the DNA is TGTGCCAGCAGGTATTTGAGCGGGGGACGTGGTGAGCAGTTCTTC. Its protein product is CASRYLSGGRGEQFF.

This clone was detected once. The DNA for the CDR3 is TGTGCCAGCAGGAGACAGGGGAATGTATTCAGCAATCAGCCCCAGCATTTT. Its translation: CASRRQGNVFSNQPQHF. This chain connects TRBV25-1 to TRBJ1-5; TRBD1 matches 8 bases. With V trimmed by 6 bases and J by 1 base, 11 bases remained unmatched. Germline V CDR1 and CDR2: MGHDK, SYGVNS. The CDR3 loop spans 17 amino acids.

The CDR3 DNA is TGCGCCAGCACCCTACAAGAGACCCAGTACTTC. It yields the protein CASTLQETQYF. This chain joins TRBV5-1 and TRBJ2-5, with D unresolved. The V gene's germline CDR1 is SGHRS and CDR2 YFSETQ. The CDR3 consists of 11 residues. V lost 6 bases and J lost 2, with 5 bases in between.

The chain carries TRBV5-1 and TRBJ1-1; D is perhaps TRBD1 (6 bases). Germline V CDR1 and CDR2: SGHRS, YFSETQ. V was shortened by 4 bases and J by 1 base, with 11 bases between the two germline ends. CDR3 length: 14 amino acids. As DNA, the CDR3 is TGCGCCAGCAGCCTGGGACACCAGAACACTGAAGCTTTCTTT. Translating it yields CASSLGHQNTEAFF.

The V call is TRBV30, the J call TRBJ2-4; 12 nucleotides align to TRBD2. The CDR3 spans 15 residues. CDR1 and CDR2 (germline): GTSNPN, SVGIG (reference sequence). The V gene end was trimmed by 4 bases and the J gene end by 7 bases; junction bases not matched to a gene: 8. The CDR3 reads CAWINKGLAGNIQYF. CDR3 sequence (DNA): TGTGCCTGGATCAACAAGGGACTAGCGGGCAACATTCAGTACTTC. Full variable domain (remainder filled in from reference TRBV30 and TRBJ2-4): SQTIHQWPATLVQPVGSPLSLECTVEGTSNPNLYWYRQAAGRGLQLLFYSVGIGQISSEVPQNLSASRPQDRQFILSSKKLLLSDSGFYLCAWINKGLAGNIQYFGAGTRLSVL.

This chain uses TRBV6-1 with TRBJ1-1; 8 bases fit TRBD1. The CDR3 consists of 14 residues. Losses at the gene ends were 6 bases for V and 1 base for J; bases not matched to a gene: 4. Germline CDR1 is MNHNS and CDR2 is SASEGT. The CDR3 loop reads CASRAGTGNTEAFF. The CDR3 DNA is TGTGCCAGCAGGGCCGGGACAGGGAACACTGAAGCTTTCTTT.